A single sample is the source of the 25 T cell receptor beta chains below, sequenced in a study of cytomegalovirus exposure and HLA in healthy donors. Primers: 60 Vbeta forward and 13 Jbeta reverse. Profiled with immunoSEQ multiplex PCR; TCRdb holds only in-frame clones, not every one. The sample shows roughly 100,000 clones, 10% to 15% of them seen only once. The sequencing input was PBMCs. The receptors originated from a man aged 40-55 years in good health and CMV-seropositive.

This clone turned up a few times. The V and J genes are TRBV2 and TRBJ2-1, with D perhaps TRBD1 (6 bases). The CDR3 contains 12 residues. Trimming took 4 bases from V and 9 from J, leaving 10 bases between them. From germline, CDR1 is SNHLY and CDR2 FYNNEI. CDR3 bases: TGTGCCAGCAGTGGGCAGGGGTTTGAGCAGTTCTTC. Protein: CASSGQGFEQFF.

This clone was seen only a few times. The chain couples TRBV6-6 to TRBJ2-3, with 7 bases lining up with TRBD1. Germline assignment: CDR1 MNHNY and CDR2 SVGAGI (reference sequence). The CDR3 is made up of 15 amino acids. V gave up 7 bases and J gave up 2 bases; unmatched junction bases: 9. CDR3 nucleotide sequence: TGTGCCAGCACCAAGCGGACAGGAAACACAGATACGCAGTATTTT. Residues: CASTKRTGNTDTQYF.

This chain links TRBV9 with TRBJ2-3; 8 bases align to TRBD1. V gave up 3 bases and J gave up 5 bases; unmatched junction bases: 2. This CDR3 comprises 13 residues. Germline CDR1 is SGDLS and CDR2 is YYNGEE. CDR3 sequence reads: CASSGTGIDTQYF. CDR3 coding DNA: TGTGCCAGCAGCGGGACAGGGATAGATACGCAGTATTTT.

CDR3: CASRRLAGIEEQFF. Here the CDR3 DNA reads TGTGCCAGCAGACGACTAGCGGGGATTGAGGAGCAGTTCTTC. This chain connects TRBV6-5 to TRBJ2-1; 11 bases agree with TRBD2. The junction had 8 bases not matched to a gene; V was cut back by 6 bases and J by 10 bases. There are 14 residues in the CDR3. CDR1 is MNHEY, CDR2 SVGAGI, per germline.

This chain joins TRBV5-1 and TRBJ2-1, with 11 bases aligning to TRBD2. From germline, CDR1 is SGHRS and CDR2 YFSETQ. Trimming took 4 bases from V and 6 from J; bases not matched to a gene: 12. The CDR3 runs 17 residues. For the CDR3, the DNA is TGCGCCAGCAGCAGGACTCTAGCGGGAGGTGGGGTCAATGAGCAGTTCTTC. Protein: CASSRTLAGGGVNEQFF.

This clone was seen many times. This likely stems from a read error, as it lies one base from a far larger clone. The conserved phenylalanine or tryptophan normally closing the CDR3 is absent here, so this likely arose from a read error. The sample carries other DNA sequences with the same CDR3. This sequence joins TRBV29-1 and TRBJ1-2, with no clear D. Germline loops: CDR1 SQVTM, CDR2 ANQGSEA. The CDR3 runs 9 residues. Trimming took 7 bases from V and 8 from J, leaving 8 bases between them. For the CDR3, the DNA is TGCAGCGCCGGAGGGGGCTACACCGTC. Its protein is CSAGGGYTV.

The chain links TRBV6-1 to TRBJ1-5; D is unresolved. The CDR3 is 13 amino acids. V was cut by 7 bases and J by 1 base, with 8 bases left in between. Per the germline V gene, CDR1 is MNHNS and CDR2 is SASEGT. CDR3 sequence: CASTHRSNQPQHF. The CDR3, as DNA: TGTGCCAGCACCCACAGAAGCAATCAGCCCCAGCATTTT.

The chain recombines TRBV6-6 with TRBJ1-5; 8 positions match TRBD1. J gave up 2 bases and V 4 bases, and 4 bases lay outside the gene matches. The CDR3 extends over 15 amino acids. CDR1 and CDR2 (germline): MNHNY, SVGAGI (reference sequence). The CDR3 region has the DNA TGTGCCAGCAGTTCCGCACAGGGGGGCAATCAGCCCCAGCATTTT. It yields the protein CASSSAQGGNQPQHF.

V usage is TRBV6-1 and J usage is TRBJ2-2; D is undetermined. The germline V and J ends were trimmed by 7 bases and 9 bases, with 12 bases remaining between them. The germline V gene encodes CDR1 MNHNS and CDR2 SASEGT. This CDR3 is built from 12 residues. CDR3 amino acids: CASISPSRELFF. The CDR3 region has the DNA TGTGCCAGCATAAGCCCGTCCCGGGAGCTGTTTTTT.

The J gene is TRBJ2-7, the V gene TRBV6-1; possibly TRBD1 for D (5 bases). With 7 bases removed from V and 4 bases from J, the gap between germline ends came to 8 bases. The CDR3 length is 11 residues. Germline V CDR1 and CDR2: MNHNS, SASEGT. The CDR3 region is CASKTAYEQYF. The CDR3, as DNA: TGTGCCAGCAAGACAGCTTACGAGCAGTACTTC.

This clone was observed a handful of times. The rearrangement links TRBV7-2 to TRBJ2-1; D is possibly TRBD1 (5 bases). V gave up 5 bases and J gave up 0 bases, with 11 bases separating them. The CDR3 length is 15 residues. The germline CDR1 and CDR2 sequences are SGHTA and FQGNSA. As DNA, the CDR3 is TGTGCCAGCAGCCCTAGACAGTTCTCCTACAATGAGCAGTTCTTC. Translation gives CASSPRQFSYNEQFF.

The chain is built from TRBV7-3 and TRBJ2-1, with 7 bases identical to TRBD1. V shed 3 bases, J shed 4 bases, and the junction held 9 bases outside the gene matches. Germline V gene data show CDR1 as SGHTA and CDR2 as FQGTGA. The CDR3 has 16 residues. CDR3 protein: CASSLDRQRGYNEQFF. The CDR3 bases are TGTGCCAGCAGCTTGGACAGGCAAAGGGGGTACAATGAGCAGTTCTTC.

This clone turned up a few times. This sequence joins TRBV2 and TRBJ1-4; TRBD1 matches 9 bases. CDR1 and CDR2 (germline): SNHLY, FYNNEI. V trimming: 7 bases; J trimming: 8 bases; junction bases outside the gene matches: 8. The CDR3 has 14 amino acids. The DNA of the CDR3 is TGTGCCAGCACCACCGTCGGACAGGGGGAAAAACTGTTTTTT. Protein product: CASTTVGQGEKLFF.

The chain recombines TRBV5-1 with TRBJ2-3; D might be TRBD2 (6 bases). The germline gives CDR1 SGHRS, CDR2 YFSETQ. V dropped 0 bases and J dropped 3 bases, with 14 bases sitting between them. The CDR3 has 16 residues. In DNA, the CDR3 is TGCGCCAGCAGCTTGGAAGGGAGGCCGGGGACAGATACGCAGTATTTT. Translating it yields CASSLEGRPGTDTQYF.

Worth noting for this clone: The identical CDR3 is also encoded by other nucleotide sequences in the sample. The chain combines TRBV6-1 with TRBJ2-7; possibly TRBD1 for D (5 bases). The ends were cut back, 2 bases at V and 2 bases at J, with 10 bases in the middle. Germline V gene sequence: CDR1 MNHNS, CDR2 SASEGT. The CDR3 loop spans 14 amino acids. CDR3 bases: TGTGCCAGCAGTGAAAAGACAGCAACCTACGAGCAGTACTTC. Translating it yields CASSEKTATYEQYF.

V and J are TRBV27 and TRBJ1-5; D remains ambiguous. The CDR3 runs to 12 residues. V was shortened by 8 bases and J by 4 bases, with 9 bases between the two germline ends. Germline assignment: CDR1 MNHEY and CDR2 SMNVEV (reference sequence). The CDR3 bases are TGTGCCAGCCAGTCCGGGAATCAGCCCCAGCATTTT. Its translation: CASQSGNQPQHF.

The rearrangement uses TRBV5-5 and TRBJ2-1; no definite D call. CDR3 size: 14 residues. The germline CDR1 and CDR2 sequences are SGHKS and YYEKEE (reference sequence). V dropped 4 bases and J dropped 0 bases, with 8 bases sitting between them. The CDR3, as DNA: TGTGCCAGCAGCACAGATATCTCCTACAATGAGCAGTTCTTC. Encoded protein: CASSTDISYNEQFF.

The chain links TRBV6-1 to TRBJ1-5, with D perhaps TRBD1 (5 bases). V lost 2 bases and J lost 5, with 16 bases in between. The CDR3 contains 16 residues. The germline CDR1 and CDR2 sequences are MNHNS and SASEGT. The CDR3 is CASSEFSRVTDQPQHF. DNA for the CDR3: TGTGCCAGCAGTGAATTTAGCAGGGTGACGGATCAGCCCCAGCATTTT.

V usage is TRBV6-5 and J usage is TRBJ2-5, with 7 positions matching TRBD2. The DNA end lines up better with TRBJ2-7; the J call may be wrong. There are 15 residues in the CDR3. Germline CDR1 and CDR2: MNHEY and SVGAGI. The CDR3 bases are TGTGCCAGCTCCCGGGAGGCCTTCAGCTCCTACGAGCAGTACTTC. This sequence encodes CASSREAFSSYEQYF.

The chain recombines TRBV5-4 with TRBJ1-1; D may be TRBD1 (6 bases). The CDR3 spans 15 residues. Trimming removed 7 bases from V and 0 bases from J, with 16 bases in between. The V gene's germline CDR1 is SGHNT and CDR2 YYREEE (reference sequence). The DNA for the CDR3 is TGTGCCAGCCTAAATGGTCAGGGGATGAACACTGAAGCTTTCTTT. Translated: CASLNGQGMNTEAFF.

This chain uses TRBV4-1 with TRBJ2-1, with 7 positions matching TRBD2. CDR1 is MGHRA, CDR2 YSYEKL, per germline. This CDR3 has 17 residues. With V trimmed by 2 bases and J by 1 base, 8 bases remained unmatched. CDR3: CASSQPGSGKSYNEQFF. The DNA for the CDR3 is TGCGCCAGCAGCCAACCGGGAAGCGGGAAGTCCTACAATGAGCAGTTCTTC.

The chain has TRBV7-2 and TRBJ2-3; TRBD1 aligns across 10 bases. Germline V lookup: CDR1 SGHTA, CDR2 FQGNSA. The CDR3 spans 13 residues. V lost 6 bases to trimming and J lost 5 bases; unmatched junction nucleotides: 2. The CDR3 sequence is CASRTGGGDTQYF. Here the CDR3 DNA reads TGTGCCAGCAGGACAGGGGGCGGAGATACGCAGTATTTT.

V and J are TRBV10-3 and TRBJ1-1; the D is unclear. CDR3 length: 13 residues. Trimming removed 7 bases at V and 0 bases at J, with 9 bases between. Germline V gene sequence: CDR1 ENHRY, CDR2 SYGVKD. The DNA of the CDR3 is TGTGCCATCATCCCGGAGCTGAACACTGAAGCTTTCTTT. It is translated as CAIIPELNTEAFF.

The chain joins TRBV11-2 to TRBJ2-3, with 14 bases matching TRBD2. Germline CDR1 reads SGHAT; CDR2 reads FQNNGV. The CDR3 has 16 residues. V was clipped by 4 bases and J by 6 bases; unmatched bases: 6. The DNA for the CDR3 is TGTGCCAGCAGCTATCGACTAGCGGGAGGGAAGGATACGCAGTATTTT. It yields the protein CASSYRLAGGKDTQYF.

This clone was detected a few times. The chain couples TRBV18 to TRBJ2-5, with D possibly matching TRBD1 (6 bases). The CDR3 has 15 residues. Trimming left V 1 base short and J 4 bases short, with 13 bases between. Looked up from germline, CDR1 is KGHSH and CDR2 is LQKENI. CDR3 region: CASSPRSQGIETQYF. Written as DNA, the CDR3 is TGTGCCAGCTCACCACGGTCACAGGGCATAGAGACCCAGTACTTC. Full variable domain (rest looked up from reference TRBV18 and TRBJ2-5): NAGVMQNPRHLVRRRGQEARLRCSPMKGHSHVYWYRQLPEEGLKFMVYLQKENIIDESGMPKERFSAEFPKEGPSILRIQQVVRGDSAAYFCASSPRSQGIETQYFGPGTRLLVL.